This passage covers 14 T cell receptor beta chains from one sample sequenced in a study of T cells in Graves' hyperthyroidism and ophthalmopathy. What was amplified from RNA transcripts were TCR beta CDR3 regions. HTBI primers were used for first-round RT-PCR of the TCR CDR3. TCRdb used MiXCR to reprocess the multiplex PCR reads, holding one entry per CDR3 protein. The sample shows around 300,000 distinct CDR3 sequences, 13% of them seen only once. Sequenced: blood. The receptors here all came from a woman in her 30s with Graves' hyperthyroidism that later progressed to Graves' ophthalmopathy.

This clonotype has at least ten counts. V and J are TRBV15 and TRBJ2-1; D could derive from TRBD1 or TRBD2 (5 bases each). Trimming took 9 bases from V and 8 from J, leaving 20 bases between them. This CDR3 region has 14 residues. The germline CDR1 and CDR2 sequences are LNHNV and YYDKDF (reference sequence). CDR3 bases: TGTGCCACAAGTCCGGGACGCCTAGGGGATGAGCAGTTCTTC. Translation: CATSPGRLGDEQFF.

This clonotype has more than one count but fewer than ten. Given a much more abundant clone one base away, this may be a read error. The CDR3 does not close with the conserved phenylalanine or tryptophan, likely indicating a read error. This rearrangement joins TRBV2 to TRBJ1-3; 8 bases fit TRBD1. V trimming: 3 bases; J trimming: 7 bases; junction bases outside the gene matches: 5. The CDR3 has 14 amino acids. Germline CDR1 reads SNHLY; CDR2 reads FYNNEI. The CDR3 loop reads CASSDQGARNTIYL. The CDR3 coding sequence is TGTGCCAGCAGTGATCAGGGGGCGCGGAACACCATATATCTT.

As for this clonotype: The junction differs from germline at one of its ends, possibly a read error. The chain uses TRBV9 and TRBJ2-3; TRBD2 aligns across 12 bases. Germline V CDR1 and CDR2: SGDLS, YYNGEE. The CDR3 contains 15 residues. CDR3 region: CASSVASGRDDTRYF. CDR3 bases: TGTGCCAGCAGCGTAGCTAGCGGGAGGGACGATACGCGGTATTTT.

This clonotype was recorded many times. The chain couples TRBV4-1 to TRBJ2-7; 9 nucleotides agree with TRBD1. The CDR3 spans 15 residues. The junction had 4 bases not matched to a gene; V was cut back by 2 bases and J by 2 bases. The germline gives CDR1 MGHRA, CDR2 YSYEKL. The chain's CDR3 is CASSQPGQGPYEQYF. CDR3 sequence (DNA): TGCGCCAGCAGCCAACCGGGACAGGGCCCCTACGAGCAGTACTTC.

This clonotype was seen ten or more times. This sequence joins TRBV7-9 and TRBJ2-7; 12 nucleotides line up with TRBD1. This CDR3 is 16 amino acids long. Germline lookup yields CDR1 SEHNR and CDR2 FQNEAQ (reference sequence). Trimming at V came to 5 bases and at J to 4 bases, leaving 9 bases not matched to a gene. CDR3 sequence (DNA): TGTGCCAGCAGCCTTAGTACGGGACAGGGGGCGTACGAGCAGTACTTC. Protein product: CASSLSTGQGAYEQYF.

This clonotype has ten or more counts. The CDR3, as DNA: TGTGCCAGCAGTCCCCGTATCTTTGGGCCCCAGCATTTT. It specifies CASSPRIFGPQHF. This chain joins TRBV28 and TRBJ1-5, with unresolved D. Germline V CDR1 and CDR2: MDHEN, SYDVKM. V shed 5 bases and J shed 9 bases, with 14 bases lying between them. The CDR3 consists of 13 residues.

With regard to this clonotype: This may come from a read error, since a much larger clone is one base off. The chain joins TRBV29-1 to TRBJ2-2, with 12 positions matching TRBD2. The trim removed 4 bases at V and 6 bases at J, leaving 3 bases unmatched. Germline lookup yields CDR1 SQVTM and CDR2 ANQGSEA. This CDR3 comprises 14 residues. DNA for the CDR3: TGCAGCGTTGGGCCTAGCGGGAGGGCCGGGGAGCTGTTTTTT. This gives the protein CSVGPSGRAGELFF.

The sample holds many counts of this clonotype. The chain has TRBV6-1 and TRBJ2-2; TRBD2 might be the D (6 bases). The ends were cut back, 5 bases at V and 7 bases at J, with 14 bases in the middle. This CDR3 is built from 14 residues. Looked up from germline, CDR1 is MNHNS and CDR2 is SASEGT. The CDR3 nucleotides read TGTGCCAGCAGTATGTATCGCGGGGACGGGGAGCTGTTTTTT. Its protein product is CASSMYRGDGELFF.

A few counts support this clonotype. V usage is TRBV19 and J usage is TRBJ1-1, with a tentative D call TRBD1 (5 bases). The CDR3 sequence is 13 residues long. Germline values: CDR1 LNHDA, CDR2 SQIVND (reference sequence). The germline V and J ends were trimmed by 3 bases and 6 bases, with 11 bases remaining between them. CDR3 amino acids: CASSIIVGAEAFF. CDR3 in DNA: TGTGCCAGTAGTATTATTGTGGGGGCTGAAGCTTTCTTT. Based on the CDR3 plus reference TRBV19 and TRBJ1-1, the full variable domain is DGGITQSPKYLFRKEGQNVTLSCEQNLNHDAMYWYRQDPGQGLRLIYYSQIVNDFQKGDIAEGYSVSREKKESFPLTVTSAQKNPTAFYLCASSIIVGAEAFFGQGTRLTVV.

This clonotype has ten or more counts. The chain has TRBV11-3 and TRBJ2-3, with 9 bases identical to TRBD1. The CDR3 is made up of 15 amino acids. Trimming took 6 bases from V and 2 from J; bases not matched to a gene: 6. Germline assignment: CDR1 SGHNT and CDR2 YENEEA. Here the CDR3 DNA reads TGTGCCAGCAGTCTACAGGGGGCCCCCACAGATACGCAGTATTTT. This sequence encodes CASSLQGAPTDTQYF.

The table lists this clonotype with many counts. The chain employs TRBV10-3 and TRBJ2-7, with TRBD1 matching 7 bases. CDR3 length equals 13 residues. CDR1 and CDR2 (germline): ENHRY, SYGVKD. Unmatched junction bases numbered 13, after V lost 11 bases and J lost 6 bases. CDR3 amino acids: CALRGQLMGEQYF. The CDR3, as DNA: TGTGCCCTACGGGGACAGCTTATGGGCGAGCAGTACTTC.

This clonotype showed up many times. The chain couples TRBV28 to TRBJ1-4; 10 nucleotides align to TRBD1. V shed 7 bases and J 6 bases; nucleotides not matched to a gene: 11. Germline V gene data show CDR1 as MDHEN and CDR2 as SYDVKM. The CDR3 is 16 residues long. The chain's CDR3 is CASTPPWGTGDEKLFF. Written as DNA, the CDR3 is TGTGCCAGCACCCCGCCCTGGGGGACAGGGGATGAAAAACTGTTTTTT.

The V call is TRBV25-1, the J call TRBJ1-5, with unresolved D. The V gene's germline CDR1 is MGHDK and CDR2 SYGVNS. The CDR3 loop spans 14 amino acids. The ends were cut back, 8 bases at V and 2 bases at J, with 13 bases in the middle. This chain's CDR3 is CASQDSGGNQPQHF. For the CDR3, the DNA is TGTGCCAGCCAGGATAGTGGCGGCAATCAGCCCCAGCATTTT.

This clonotype was detected many times. This chain connects TRBV20-1 to TRBJ2-5; TRBD1 agrees at 8 bases. The CDR3 has 12 amino acids. Germline V CDR1 and CDR2: DFQATT, SNEGSKA (reference sequence). V dropped 6 bases and J dropped 2; count of bases not matched to a gene: 2. The CDR3 region has the DNA TGCAGTGCCACAGGGGGGCAAGAGACCCAGTACTTC. Translating it yields CSATGGQETQYF.